This TCR beta chain was captured by sequencing in a study of T cells in Graves' hyperthyroidism and ophthalmopathy (dated by TCRdb to the late 2010s). About the investigation overall: Peripheral blood was sampled at the time of initial diagnosis, prior to any treatment. A discovery cohort of about a hundred patients, roughly 40 with Graves' ophthalmopathy and roughly 59 with stable Graves' hyperthyroidism, was used to find distinguishing TCR V-J signatures. An independent validation cohort of around 19 hyperthyroidism patients and over 15 patients who later progressed to ophthalmopathy tested prospective prediction of ophthalmopathy. The roughly 91 discovery patients were randomly divided into training and test sets at a 7:3 ratio. In addition, the study compared T-cell repertoires in thyroid tissue and in blood from roughly six Graves' hyperthyroidism patients. After blood sampling, hyperthyroidism patients were treated with methimazole at a starting dose of 30 mg daily, and ophthalmopathy patients were treated with high-dose intravenous methylprednisolone. TCR Vbeta CDR3 sequencing of 140 or so peripheral blood samples (roughly 41 ophthalmopathy, over 70 hyperthyroidism and roughly 17 progressor patients) is reported in the paper.

Ophthalmopathy patients had moderately to severely active disease, Clinical Activity Score of at least 3, NOSPECS grade of at least 4, and duration under 3 months. Patients with uncontrolled infections, other autoimmune diseases, pregnancy or lactation were excluded. Diagnoses were established on the basis of clinical symptoms, serum thyroxine and TRAb, thyroid ultrasound, and orbital computed tomography. Ficoll-Paque density gradient centrifugation was used to isolate PBMCs from around 10 ml of fresh peripheral blood. Total RNA was extracted using Trizol reagent, and RNA quality was assessed on an Agilent 2100 Bioanalyzer. Amplification of TCR beta CDR3 regions was carried out from RNA transcripts. For the first round of RT-PCR on the TCR CDR3, the HTBI primer set was used together with the Qiagen OneStep RT-PCR kit. The libraries were constructed in a second round of multiplex PCR and then size-selected and purified. Libraries were sequenced paired-end with 100 bp reads on an Illumina HiSeq2000. Regarding the original processing steps: SOAPnuke was used to process the raw data, with reads discarded if the reads contained adapters or uncalled bases, had a mean Phred below 15, or lacked an exact constant-primer or identifier match. High-quality paired reads were merged with COPE v1.2.5, and unique nucleotide sequences were defined as clonotypes. MiTCR v1.1 was used to align clonotypes to the IMGT TRBV, TRBD and TRBJ reference segments. The analysis was restricted to V-J combinations with a frequency above 0.0001, which together covered over 99% of the repertoires. A TCS score was defined as the ratio between F50 (clonal expansion) and ExV (chaos), using BLOSUM62-based TCRdist between CDR3 peptides within each V-J. Welch's t-statistics and random forest reduced approximately 520 V-J features to fewer than 15, which were used in a naive Bayes classifier (R e1071). The public reads were reanalyzed by TCRdb: fastp trimming at Q25, MiXCR alignment, in-frame beta chains only. Entries that share a CDR3 protein sequence are merged under the most common genes and DNA. The V and J calls, along with clone size, are taken from TCRdb and not from the paper's own processing. For this sample the table gives 450,000 to 650,000 distinct CDR3 sequences, of which 17% were detected only once. The top ten hold around 17% of the sample.

Per the germline V gene (reference sequence), MNHEY is the CDR1 and SMNVEV is the CDR2. The CDR3 runs 14 amino acids, cysteine and phenylalanine included. Here the CDR3 DNA is all that survives: 42 bases in frame from base 1. Trimming at the junction amounts to 5 bases on V and 2 bases on J, and the germline ends lie 12 bases apart. The full study reports these points: In validation, the model predicted progression to ophthalmopathy a median of approximately 6.6 months before onset, with about 70% sensitivity and more than 72% specificity. No statistical method was used to set the sample size in advance, and investigators knew the group allocation. Most expanded thyroid clonotypes (frequency above 0.001) were also detected in blood, a finding suggesting that blood repertoires may reflect thyroid immune responses. A model built on a 13 V-J signature distinguished ophthalmopathy from stable hyperthyroidism, reaching about 88% sensitivity and under 84% specificity in cross-validation and 80%/75% in testing.

This clonotype occurred many times. What this receptor recognizes is not known. No much larger clone is present one base from it, and per-base qualities are unavailable. Sequenced material: blood. The chain is assembled from TRBV27 and TRBJ1-2, with no reliable assignment of the D segment. The receptor was derived from a woman aged 18-29 years with Graves' ophthalmopathy. The DNA sequence is given as TGTGCCAGCAGTCCACGGACGAGGAACTATGGCTACACCTTC. The translation is CASSPRTRNYGYTF.